This T cell receptor beta chain came from a study of metastatic and nonmetastatic thyroid tumors. Study observations and caveats: Significantly greater TCR beta diversity was reportedly found in malignant thyroid tumors than in benign nodules (in blood and tumor).

V lost 6 bases to trimming and J lost 4 bases, with 15 bases between them. Germline V gives CDR1 SQVTM, CDR2 ANQGSEA. The CDR3 is 13 amino acids. TCRdb re-analyzed the PCR reads using MiXCR. The table records some 41,000 clones, about 3.2% of them present only once. Thyroid surgery took place with no prior treatment in any patient. Concerning this clone: Its antigen is still unknown.

This clonotype was sampled from a female donor with papillary thyroid cancer or a benign thyroid nodule (not recorded which). Some clones in this sample may be carry-over from other donors' samples. The chain has TRBV29-1 and TRBJ1-2; a possible D gene is TRBD1 (5 bases). Sequenced material: blood. In DNA, the CDR3 is TGCAGCGTCACGGACACTATTATCTATGGCTACACCTTC. It is translated as CSVTDTIIYGYTF.